Each of the 15 T cell receptor beta chains below was sequenced from the same sample in a study of blood T cell repertoires in COVID-19. TCRdb keeps only in-frame clones here, not all; method: immunoSEQ multiplex PCR. This table has 250,000 or so clones, approximately 90% appearing once. Sequenced material: PBMCs or T cells enriched from blood (not recorded which). The origin of the receptors is a man in his forties who had been exposed to COVID-19.

This chain connects TRBV7-2 to TRBJ2-3; 16 bases line up with TRBD2. CDR3 length: 18 amino acids. Germline V lookup: CDR1 SGHTA, CDR2 FQGNSA. J was trimmed by 5 bases and V by 4 bases; bases with no gene match: 9. CDR3 nucleotide sequence: TGTGCCAGCAGCTCGCCCCCGGGACTAGCGGGAGGGGAAGATACGCAGTATTTT. Translated: CASSSPPGLAGGEDTQYF.

This chain connects TRBV27 to TRBJ1-2, with D maybe TRBD1 (6 bases). This CDR3 region has 14 residues. Trimming removed 5 bases at V and 8 bases at J, with 18 bases between. Germline CDR1 MNHEY, CDR2 SMNVEV (reference sequence). The CDR3 DNA follows: TGTGCCAGCAGTAGGTTCGGGGGGGCGCGCGGCTACACCTTC. The encoded protein is CASSRFGGARGYTF.

The chain uses TRBV27 and TRBJ1-2, with a possible D match to TRBD1 (5 bases). CDR3 length: 14 residues. V was shortened by 2 bases and J by 8 bases, with 15 bases between the two germline ends. Per the germline V gene, CDR1 is MNHEY and CDR2 is SMNVEV (reference sequence). The CDR3 DNA is TGTGCCAGCAGTTTAGTGGGTGGGGCCGGGGGCTACACCTTC. Its translation: CASSLVGGAGGYTF.

This chain connects TRBV19 to TRBJ1-3; D is ambiguous. V lost 0 bases and J 0 bases, leaving 6 bases between the germline ends. This CDR3 is built from 15 residues. Germline assignment: CDR1 LNHDA and CDR2 SQIVND (reference sequence). CDR3 in amino acids: CASSIDRHSGNTIYF. In nucleotides, the CDR3 is TGTGCCAGTAGTATAGACAGACACTCTGGAAACACCATATATTTT.

The V and J genes are TRBV28 and TRBJ2-6; tentative D call: TRBD2 (6 bases). V lost 7 bases and J lost 0, with 16 bases in between. Germline CDR1 and CDR2: MDHEN and SYDVKM. This CDR3 is 17 amino acids long. The CDR3 protein is CASNIAGSYSGANVLTF. In DNA form, the CDR3 reads TGTGCCAGCAATATCGCGGGATCCTACTCTGGGGCCAACGTCCTGACTTTC.

This chain joins TRBV27 and TRBJ2-7, with 9 bases lining up with TRBD1. The germline gives CDR1 MNHEY, CDR2 SMNVEV (reference sequence). This CDR3 comprises 15 residues. The ends lost 4 bases at V and 3 bases at J; junction bases unmatched: 7. CDR3 sequence: CASSSTPGQGYEQYF. CDR3 DNA: TGTGCCAGCAGTTCAACCCCGGGACAGGGCTACGAGCAGTACTTC.

The J gene is TRBJ2-3, the V gene TRBV5-1; 15 bases are a match to TRBD2. Per germline, CDR1 SGHRS and CDR2 YFSETQ. This CDR3 is 18 amino acids long. Trimming removed 0 bases from V and 1 base from J; junction bases left unmatched: 3. The chain's CDR3 is CASSLAGLAGGRTDTQYF. The CDR3 DNA sequence: TGCGCCAGCAGCTTGGCCGGACTAGCGGGAGGGCGCACAGATACGCAGTATTTT.

The chain uses TRBV30 and TRBJ2-1, with 8 bases that match TRBD1. V was clipped by 5 bases and J by 9 bases; unmatched bases: 0. The CDR3 runs 10 residues. Germline V lookup: CDR1 GTSNPN, CDR2 SVGIG (reference sequence). In DNA form, the CDR3 reads TGTGCCTGGGGACAGGGTGAGCAGTTCTTC. Its translation is CAWGQGEQFF. The whole variable domain, remainder taken from reference TRBV30 and TRBJ2-1, is SQTIHQWPATLVQPVGSPLSLECTVEGTSNPNLYWYRQAAGRGLQLLFYSVGIGQISSEVPQNLSASRPQDRQFILSSKKLLLSDSGFYLCAWGQGEQFFGPGTRLTVL.

The chain employs TRBV5-1 and TRBJ1-6, with 7 bases identical to TRBD1. Trimming cost V 1 base and J 8 bases; bases outside gene matches: 3. This CDR3 has 14 amino acids. Germline CDR1 is SGHRS and CDR2 is YFSETQ. DNA for the CDR3: TGCGCCAGCAGCTTGCGCAGGGGGGATTCACCCCTCCACTTT. As protein: CASSLRRGDSPLHF. Filled out from reference TRBV5-1 and TRBJ1-6, the complete variable domain reads KAGVTQTPRYLIKTRGQQVTLSCSPISGHRSVSWYQQTPGQGLQFLFEYFSETQRNKGNFPGRFSGRQFSNSRSEMNVSTLELGDSALYLCASSLRRGDSPLHFGNGTRLTVT.

Here the CDR3 reads CATSRGGLAADTQYF. DNA of the CDR3: TGTGCCACCAGCAGAGGGGGACTAGCTGCAGATACGCAGTATTTT. The genes are TRBV15 and TRBJ2-3, with 9 bases matching TRBD2. Germline-derived CDR1 and CDR2 are LNHNV and YYDKDF (reference sequence). The CDR3 contains 15 residues. Losses at the gene ends were 1 base for V and 4 bases for J; bases not matched to a gene: 3.

The gene calls are TRBV28 and TRBJ2-4; 8 bases match TRBD1. The germline V gene has CDR1 MDHEN and CDR2 SYDVKM. V lost 2 bases to trimming and J lost 7 bases; unmatched junction nucleotides: 7. The CDR3 is 15 amino acids. Here the CDR3 reads CASSLTDRGRNIQYF. DNA for the CDR3: TGTGCCAGCAGTTTAACTGACAGGGGACGGAACATTCAGTACTTC.

The rearrangement joins TRBV21-1 to TRBJ2-2; the tabulated D call, TRBD2, remains unverified against the DNA. TRBV21-1 constitutes a pseudogene. This CDR3 spans 22 amino acids. CDR3 in amino acids: CASSKASTYSGKRGKHTGELFF. Written as DNA, the CDR3 is TGTGCCAGCAGCAAAGCTTCAACGTATAGCGGGAAGCGGGGGAAACACACCGGGGAGCTGTTTTTT.

J is TRBJ1-5 and V is TRBV2; 7 positions match TRBD1. CDR1 and CDR2 (germline): SNHLY, FYNNEI. V dropped 6 bases and J dropped 0; count of bases not matched to a gene: 5. This CDR3 is 15 amino acids long. The CDR3 region is CASRGDRSSNQPQHF. DNA for the CDR3: TGTGCCAGCAGAGGGGACAGATCTAGCAATCAGCCCCAGCATTTT.

This chain links TRBV19 with TRBJ2-2, with TRBD2 matching 7 bases. Germline CDR1 and CDR2: LNHDA and SQIVND (reference sequence). The ends lost 6 bases at V and 5 bases at J; junction bases unmatched: 6. The CDR3 totals 14 residues. The CDR3 region is CASRGGPRTGELFF. CDR3 DNA sequence: TGTGCCAGTAGGGGAGGGCCGCGGACCGGGGAGCTGTTTTTT.

The chain is built from TRBV2 and TRBJ1-4; D ambiguous. The CDR3 is made up of 13 amino acids. V lost 11 bases and J 2 bases, leaving 12 bases between the germline ends. CDR1 SNHLY and CDR2 FYNNEI come from the germline V gene. DNA for the CDR3: TGTGCCGTATCGGAGGCGACTAATGAAAAACTGTTTTTT. The encoded protein is CAVSEATNEKLFF.